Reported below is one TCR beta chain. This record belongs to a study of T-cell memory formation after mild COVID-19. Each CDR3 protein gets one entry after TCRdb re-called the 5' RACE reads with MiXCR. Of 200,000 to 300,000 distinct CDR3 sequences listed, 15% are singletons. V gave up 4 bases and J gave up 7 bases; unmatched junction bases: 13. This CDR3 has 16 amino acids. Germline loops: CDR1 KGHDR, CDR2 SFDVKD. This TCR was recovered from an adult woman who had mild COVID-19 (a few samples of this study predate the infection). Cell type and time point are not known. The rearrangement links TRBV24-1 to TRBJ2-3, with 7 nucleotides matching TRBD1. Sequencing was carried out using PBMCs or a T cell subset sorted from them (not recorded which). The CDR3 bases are TGTGCCACCAGTGACCCCGGACAGGCCGCAGCTTATACGCAGTATTTT. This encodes CATSDPGQAAAYTQYF.